These T cell receptor beta chains were read from a single sample in a study of cytomegalovirus exposure and HLA in healthy donors. The data were produced by immunoSEQ multiplex PCR, yet TCRdb's version contains in-frame clones alone and is incomplete. The sample consists of approximately 91,000 clones, roughly 86% of them appearing once. Input material: PBMCs. Source of these receptors: a human donor in good health. CDR3s include the opening cysteine and the closing phenylalanine or tryptophan. Each record gives: CDR3 length, J gene, V gene, clone size, CDR3 protein. Clone size is not always given. Where it is, it says once, few, many or a class for expanded clones.

length: 17; J: TRBJ2-7; V: TRBV11-1; size: .; CDR3: CASSLVGSGGTSYEQYF
length: 15; J: TRBJ2-5; V: TRBV12-5; size: .; CDR3: CATDSPWTVRETQYF
length: 13; J: TRBJ2-2; V: TRBV21-1; size: .; CDR3: CASSKGRTGELFF
length: 14; J: TRBJ2-7; V: TRBV27; size: .; CDR3: CASSSGQAVYEQYF
length: 14; J: TRBJ2-3; V: TRBV7-3; size: .; CDR3: CASSQQGATDTQYF
length: 16; J: TRBJ2-7; V: TRBV19; size: .; CDR3: CASSPLGLAGGDEQYF
length: 14; J: TRBJ1-6; V: TRBV18; size: .; CDR3: CASSPAQGTSPLHF
length: 15; J: TRBJ2-2; V: TRBV14; size: .; CDR3: CASSPTSGSTGELFF
length: 15; J: TRBJ2-5; V: TRBV25-1; size: .; CDR3: CASSESGGAEETQYF
length: 14; J: TRBJ1-5; V: TRBV29-1; size: .; CDR3: CSVDWQASNQPQHF
length: 14; J: TRBJ2-7; V: TRBV5-4; size: .; CDR3: CASSPDRGTYEQYF
length: 14; J: TRBJ1-6; V: TRBV7-2; size: .; CDR3: CASSSSRVMSPLHF
length: 15; J: TRBJ2-3; V: TRBV7-6; size: .; CDR3: CASSSISGSFDTQYF
length: 15; J: TRBJ2-2; V: TRBV9; size: .; CDR3: CASSAGQGGTGELFF
length: 15; J: TRBJ1-4; V: TRBV11-2; size: .; CDR3: CASSADNRANEKLFF
length: 15; J: TRBJ2-7; V: TRBV4-1; size: .; CDR3: CASSQGTGKAYEQYF
length: 18; J: TRBJ2-3; V: TRBV27; size: .; CDR3: CVTGFLAGGPGPTDTQYF
length: 16; J: TRBJ2-3; V: TRBV12-5; size: .; CDR3: CASGLVLRGGTDTQYF
length: 15; J: TRBJ2-7; V: TRBV6-5; size: .; CDR3: CASSYGRQGGYEQYF
length: 14; J: TRBJ1-5; V: TRBV30; size: .; CDR3: CAWSADSLNQPQHF
length: 15; J: TRBJ2-1; V: TRBV9; size: few; CDR3: CASSTPTGPYNEQFF
length: 17; J: TRBJ1-3; V: TRBV5-1; size: .; CDR3: CASSLARGGWGFATIYF
length: 15; J: TRBJ2-1; V: TRBV27; size: few; CDR3: CASSLQRGIYNEQFF
length: 16; J: TRBJ1-2; V: TRBV19; size: .; CDR3: CASSRTTGAANYGYTF
length: 14; J: TRBJ2-1; V: TRBV6-5; size: .; CDR3: CASSGGSASNEQFF
length: 13; J: TRBJ2-5; V: TRBV18; size: .; CDR3: CASSRRAQETQYF
length: 13; J: TRBJ1-3; V: TRBV6-5; size: .; CDR3: CASSSHRGNTIYF
length: 15; J: TRBJ2-7; V: TRBV5-4; size: .; CDR3: CASSLTGDRWYEQYF
length: 13; J: TRBJ2-7; V: TRBV9; size: few; CDR3: CASSVSQVDEQYF
length: 15; J: TRBJ1-1; V: TRBV7-2; size: large; CDR3: CASSLYRGTNTEAFF
length: 16; J: TRBJ1-4; V: TRBV4-3; size: .; CDR3: CASSPEGGVPEEKLFF
length: 13; J: TRBJ2-4; V: TRBV6-4; size: .; CDR3: CAKTDRGENIQYF
length: 13; J: TRBJ2-7; V: TRBV5-4; size: .; CDR3: CASSSTGMYEQYF
length: 14; J: TRBJ1-2; V: TRBV7-6; size: once; CDR3: CASSLRTDSYGYTF
length: 13; J: TRBJ1-5; V: TRBV18; size: .; CDR3: CASSPKGDQPQHF
length: 16; J: TRBJ1-1; V: TRBV2; size: .; CDR3: CASSGWGQPGHTEAFF
length: 19; J: TRBJ2-3; V: TRBV5-1; size: few; CDR3: CASSPGTSGGVASTDTQYF
length: 14; J: TRBJ2-3; V: TRBV7-9; size: .; CDR3: CASSWGTSEDTQYF
length: 14; J: TRBJ1-2; V: TRBV5-4; size: .; CDR3: CASSLGGQPYGYTF
length: 14; J: TRBJ1-4; V: TRBV5-1; size: .; CDR3: CASSVGGAGEKLFF
length: 15; J: TRBJ1-4; V: TRBV18; size: once; CDR3: CASSPVRERGEKLFF
length: 14; J: TRBJ2-1; V: TRBV6-5; size: .; CDR3: CASSYSQGSNEQFF
length: 14; J: TRBJ2-5; V: TRBV2; size: .; CDR3: CASSVSSGRVTQYF
length: 16; J: TRBJ2-1; V: TRBV13; size: .; CDR3: CASSWTGLAGDNEQFF
length: 18; J: TRBJ2-3; V: TRBV9; size: once; CDR3: CASSVARGYGLVTDTQYF
length: 14; J: TRBJ1-2; V: TRBV6-5; size: .; CDR3: CASSSPGGHYGYTF
length: 16; J: TRBJ2-1; V: TRBV27; size: few; CDR3: CASSSSHSGSWPLQFF
length: 14; J: TRBJ2-3; V: TRBV19; size: .; CDR3: CASSSSGSTDTQYF
length: 14; J: TRBJ2-7; V: TRBV11-2; size: .; CDR3: CASSLTSGSYEQYF
length: 15; J: TRBJ2-1; V: TRBV6-1; size: .; CDR3: CASRGDGLSYNEQFF
length: 16; J: TRBJ1-2; V: TRBV7-2; size: .; CDR3: CASSPLRGGANYGYTF